This entry concerns a single T cell receptor (beta chain). With 3 bases removed from V and 3 bases from J, the gap between germline ends came to 8 bases. The CDR3 consists of 14 residues. The germline gives CDR1 MNHEY, CDR2 SMNVEV (reference sequence). The data were obtained in a study of blood T cell repertoires in COVID-19. Patients in Seattle were enrolled during active infection, then followed longitudinally. Study processing details: Amplified reference gene primers provided the basis for estimating nucleated cell counts. Clones were sequenced by immunoSEQ multiplex PCR, and TCRdb holds only the in-frame ones, with some missing. V, J and clone size were drawn from that table, and D and trimming were deduced from the DNA. The table shows about 390,000 clones, with approximately 87% occurring only once.

The TCR sequence derives from a woman in her fifties or sixties with COVID-19, enrolled during active disease. J is TRBJ2-2 and V is TRBV27; D gene uncertain. Sequencing used peripheral blood. The CDR3 DNA sequence: TGTGCCAGCAGTTTTTCCCGGGACACCGGGGAGCTGTTTTTT. Amino acids: CASSFSRDTGELFF.